What follows is one T cell receptor (beta chain) and its context. Antigen specificity is unknown. This sample is part of a study of blood T cells in healthy people across ages. Overall study findings and caveats: Estimated diversity, derived from one million T cells, was regarded as an underestimate.

The use of a sample-barcoded 5' primer and a J-beta primer mix characterized a second PCR of roughly 7 to 11 cycles. MiXCR, applied by TCRdb to the 5' RACE reads, yields one record per CDR3 protein. Of 800,000 or so distinct CDR3 sequences in the sample, approximately 67% were seen once. Trimming took off 5 bases at V and 5 bases at J, with 10 bases between the two ends. This CDR3 region has 13 residues. Germline assignment: CDR1 SGHVS and CDR2 FQNEAQ. The receptor's source is a man under 40 in good health. Sequences were obtained from blood. The rearrangement uses TRBV7-8 and TRBJ2-1; D call uncertain. The CDR3 nucleotides are TGTGCCAGCAGCCTACTAACTAACAATGAGCAGTTCTTC. As protein: CASSLLTNNEQFF. Supplemented by reference TRBV7-8 and TRBJ2-1, the full variable domain reads GAGVSQSPRYKVAKRGQDVALRCDPISGHVSLFWYQQALGQGPEFLTYFQNEAQLDKSGLPSDRFFAERPEGSVSTLKIQRTQQEDSAVYLCASSLLTNNEQFFGPGTRLTVL.